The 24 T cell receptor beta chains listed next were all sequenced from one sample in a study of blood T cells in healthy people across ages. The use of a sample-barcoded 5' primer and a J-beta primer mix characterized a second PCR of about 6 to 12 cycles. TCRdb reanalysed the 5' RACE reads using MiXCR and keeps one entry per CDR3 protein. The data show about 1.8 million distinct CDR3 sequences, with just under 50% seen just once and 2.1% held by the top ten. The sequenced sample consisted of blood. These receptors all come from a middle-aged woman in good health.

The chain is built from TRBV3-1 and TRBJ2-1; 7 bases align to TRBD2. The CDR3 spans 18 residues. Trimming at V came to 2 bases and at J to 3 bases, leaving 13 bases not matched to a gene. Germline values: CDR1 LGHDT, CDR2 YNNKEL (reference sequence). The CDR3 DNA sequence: TGTGCCAGCAGCCAACTCACGGGGGGTCGAGAAGACTACAATGAGCAGTTCTTC. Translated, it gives CASSQLTGGREDYNEQFF.

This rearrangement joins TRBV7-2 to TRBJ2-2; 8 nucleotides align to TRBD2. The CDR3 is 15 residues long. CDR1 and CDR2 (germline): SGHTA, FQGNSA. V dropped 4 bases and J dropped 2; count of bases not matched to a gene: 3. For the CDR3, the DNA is TGTGCCAGCAGCTCTCGGACTAGCAACACCGGGGAGCTGTTTTTT. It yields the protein CASSSRTSNTGELFF.

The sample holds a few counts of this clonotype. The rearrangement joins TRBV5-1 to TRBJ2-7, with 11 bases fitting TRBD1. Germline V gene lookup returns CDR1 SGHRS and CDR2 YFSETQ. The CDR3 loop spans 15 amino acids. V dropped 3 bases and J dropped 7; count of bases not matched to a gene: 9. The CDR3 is CASSYYRDRGREQYF. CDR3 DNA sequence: TGCGCCAGCAGCTATTACCGGGACAGGGGGAGAGAGCAGTACTTC.

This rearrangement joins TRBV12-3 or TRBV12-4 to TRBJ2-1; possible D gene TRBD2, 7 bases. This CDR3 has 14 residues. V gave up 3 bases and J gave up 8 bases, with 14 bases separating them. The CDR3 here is CASSFIGGGHEQFF. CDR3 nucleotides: TGTGCCAGCAGTTTTATAGGGGGGGGTCATGAGCAGTTCTTC.

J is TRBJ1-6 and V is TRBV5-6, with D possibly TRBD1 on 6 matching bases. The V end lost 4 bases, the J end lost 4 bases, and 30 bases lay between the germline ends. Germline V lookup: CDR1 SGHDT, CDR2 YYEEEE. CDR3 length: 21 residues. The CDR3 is CASSLRTEEDALGSYNSPLHF. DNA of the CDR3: TGTGCCAGCAGCCTGAGGACAGAAGAGGACGCGCTTGGGTCTTATAATTCACCCCTCCACTTT.

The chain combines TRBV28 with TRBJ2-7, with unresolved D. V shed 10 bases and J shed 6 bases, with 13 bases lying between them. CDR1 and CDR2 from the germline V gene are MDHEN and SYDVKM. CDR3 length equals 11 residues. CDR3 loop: CATGLKFEQYF. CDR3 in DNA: TGTGCCACCGGGCTAAAGTTCGAGCAGTACTTC.

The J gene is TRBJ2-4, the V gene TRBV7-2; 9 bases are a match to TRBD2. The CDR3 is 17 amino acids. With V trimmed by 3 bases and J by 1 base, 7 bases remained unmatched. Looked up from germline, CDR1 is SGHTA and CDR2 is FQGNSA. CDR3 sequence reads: CASSFSGGPGAKNIQYF. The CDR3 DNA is TGTGCCAGCAGCTTTAGCGGGGGCCCTGGGGCCAAAAACATTCAGTACTTC. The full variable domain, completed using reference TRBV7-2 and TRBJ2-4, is GAGVSQSPSNKVTEKGKDVELRCDPISGHTALYWYRQSLGQGLEFLIYFQGNSAPDKSGLPSDRFSAERTGGSVSTLTIQRTQQEDSAVYLCASSFSGGPGAKNIQYFGAGTRLSVL.

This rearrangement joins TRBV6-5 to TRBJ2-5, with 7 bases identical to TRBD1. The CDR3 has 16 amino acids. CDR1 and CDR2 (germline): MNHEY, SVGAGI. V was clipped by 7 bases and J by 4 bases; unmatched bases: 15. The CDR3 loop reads CASTQRGPRFPETQYF. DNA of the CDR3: TGTGCCAGCACTCAAAGGGGGCCCCGGTTCCCAGAGACCCAGTACTTC.

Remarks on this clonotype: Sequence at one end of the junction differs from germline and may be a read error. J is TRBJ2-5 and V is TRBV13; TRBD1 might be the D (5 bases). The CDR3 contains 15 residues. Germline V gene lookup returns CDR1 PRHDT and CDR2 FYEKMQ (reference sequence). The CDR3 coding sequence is TGTGCCAGCAGCTCCGGTGGGGCGTACCAAGAGACCCCGTACTTC. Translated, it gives CASSSGGAYQETPYF.

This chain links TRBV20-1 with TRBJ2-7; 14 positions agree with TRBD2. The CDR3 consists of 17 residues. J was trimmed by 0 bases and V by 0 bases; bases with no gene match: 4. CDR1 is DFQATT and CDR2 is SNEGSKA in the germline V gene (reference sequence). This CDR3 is CSARDGLAGGFSYEQYF. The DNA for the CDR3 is TGCAGTGCTAGAGACGGACTAGCGGGGGGTTTCTCCTACGAGCAGTACTTC.

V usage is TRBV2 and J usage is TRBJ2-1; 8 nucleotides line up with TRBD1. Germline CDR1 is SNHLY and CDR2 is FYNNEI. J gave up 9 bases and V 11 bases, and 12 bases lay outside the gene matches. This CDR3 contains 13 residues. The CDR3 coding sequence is TGTGCCGGAACAGGACAGGGTTTAGGTGAGCAGTTCTTC. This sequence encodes CAGTGQGLGEQFF.

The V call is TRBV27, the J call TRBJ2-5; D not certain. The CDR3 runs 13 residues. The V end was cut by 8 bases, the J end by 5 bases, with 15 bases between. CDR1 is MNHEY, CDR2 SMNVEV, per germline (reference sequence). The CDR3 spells CASGQRLRETQYF. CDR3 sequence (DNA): TGTGCCAGCGGCCAAAGGCTACGGGAGACCCAGTACTTC.

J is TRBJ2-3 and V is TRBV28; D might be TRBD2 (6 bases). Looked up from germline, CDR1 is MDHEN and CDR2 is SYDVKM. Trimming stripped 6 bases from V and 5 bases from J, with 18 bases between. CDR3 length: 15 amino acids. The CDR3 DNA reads TGTGCCAGCAGCCTTCGGGACTTGGCGGTAGATACGCAGTATTTT. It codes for CASSLRDLAVDTQYF.

CDR3 sequence (DNA): TGTGCCAGCAGCTTAAGCTTGGGTCAGAAGTCTGAAGCTTTCTTT. Its translation is CASSLSLGQKSEAFF. This rearrangement joins TRBV7-3 to TRBJ1-1, with D uncertain. The germline V and J ends were trimmed by 1 base and 6 bases, with 15 bases remaining between them. Germline loops: CDR1 SGHTA, CDR2 FQGTGA. The CDR3 is 15 residues long.

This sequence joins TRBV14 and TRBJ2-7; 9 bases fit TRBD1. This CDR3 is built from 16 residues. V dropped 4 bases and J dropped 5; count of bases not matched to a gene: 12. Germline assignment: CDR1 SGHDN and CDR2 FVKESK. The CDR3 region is CASSRRTGVGRDEQYF. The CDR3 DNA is TGTGCCAGCAGCCGTAGGACAGGGGTAGGCCGGGACGAGCAGTACTTC.

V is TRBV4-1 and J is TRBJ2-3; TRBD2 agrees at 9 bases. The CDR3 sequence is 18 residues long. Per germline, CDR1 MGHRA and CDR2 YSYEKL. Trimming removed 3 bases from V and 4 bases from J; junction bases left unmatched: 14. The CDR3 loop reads CASSQAGGGASQSDTQYF. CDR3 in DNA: TGCGCCAGCAGCCAGGCAGGCGGGGGGGCGTCGCAGTCAGATACGCAGTATTTT.

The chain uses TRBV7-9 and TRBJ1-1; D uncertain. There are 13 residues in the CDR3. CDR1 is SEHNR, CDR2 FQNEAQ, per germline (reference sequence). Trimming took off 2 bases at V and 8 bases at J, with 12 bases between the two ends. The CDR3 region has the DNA TGTGCCAGCAGCTTATTAGTCGGCGTAGAAGCTTTCTTT. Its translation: CASSLLVGVEAFF.

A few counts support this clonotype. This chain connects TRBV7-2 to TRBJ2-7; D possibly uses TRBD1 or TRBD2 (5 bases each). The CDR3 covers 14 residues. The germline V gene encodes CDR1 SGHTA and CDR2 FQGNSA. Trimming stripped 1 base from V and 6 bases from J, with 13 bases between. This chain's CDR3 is CASSLGRLGGEQYF. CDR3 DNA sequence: TGTGCCAGCAGCTTAGGTCGGCTTGGGGGCGAGCAGTACTTC.

This CDR3 is CARGPKETQYF. The CDR3 nucleotides are TGTGCCAGAGGACCCAAGGAGACCCAGTACTTC. The rearrangement joins TRBV2 to TRBJ2-5; no definite D call. Germline lookup yields CDR1 SNHLY and CDR2 FYNNEI. Trimming pared 9 bases from V and 5 bases from J, leaving 10 bases between. The CDR3 totals 11 residues.

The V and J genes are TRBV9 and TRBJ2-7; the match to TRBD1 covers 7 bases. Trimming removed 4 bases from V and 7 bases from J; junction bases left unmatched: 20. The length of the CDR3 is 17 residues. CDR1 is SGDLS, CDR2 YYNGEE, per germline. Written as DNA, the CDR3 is TGTGCCAGCAGCCCTCCCCCTAGGGACAGTCCCTACAATGAGCAGTACTTC. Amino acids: CASSPPPRDSPYNEQYF.

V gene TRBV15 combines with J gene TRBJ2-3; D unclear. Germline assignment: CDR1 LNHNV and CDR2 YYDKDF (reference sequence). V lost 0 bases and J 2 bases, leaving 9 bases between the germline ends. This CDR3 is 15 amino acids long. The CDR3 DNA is TGTGCCACCAGCAGAGATCGGACCTACACAGATACGCAGTATTTT. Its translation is CATSRDRTYTDTQYF.

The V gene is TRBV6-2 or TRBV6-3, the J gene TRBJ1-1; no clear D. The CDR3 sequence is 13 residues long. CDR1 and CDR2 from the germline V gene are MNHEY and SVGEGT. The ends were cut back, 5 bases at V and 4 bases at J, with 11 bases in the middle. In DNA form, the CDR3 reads TGTGCCAGCAGTGTAAGGGTGTTCACTGAAGCTTTCTTT. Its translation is CASSVRVFTEAFF.

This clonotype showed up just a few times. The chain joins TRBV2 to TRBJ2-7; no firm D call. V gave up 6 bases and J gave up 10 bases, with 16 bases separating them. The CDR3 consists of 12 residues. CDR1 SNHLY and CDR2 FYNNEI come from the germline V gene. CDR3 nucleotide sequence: TGTGCCAGCAGGACGGCGACTCTTGGCCAGTACTTC. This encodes CASRTATLGQYF.

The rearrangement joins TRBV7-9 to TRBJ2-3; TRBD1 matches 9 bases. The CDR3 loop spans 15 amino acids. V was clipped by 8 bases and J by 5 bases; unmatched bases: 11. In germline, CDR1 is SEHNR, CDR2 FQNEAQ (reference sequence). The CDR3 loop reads CASLRDRVGQDTQYF. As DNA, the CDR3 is TGTGCCAGCCTCCGGGACAGGGTAGGTCAAGATACGCAGTATTTT.